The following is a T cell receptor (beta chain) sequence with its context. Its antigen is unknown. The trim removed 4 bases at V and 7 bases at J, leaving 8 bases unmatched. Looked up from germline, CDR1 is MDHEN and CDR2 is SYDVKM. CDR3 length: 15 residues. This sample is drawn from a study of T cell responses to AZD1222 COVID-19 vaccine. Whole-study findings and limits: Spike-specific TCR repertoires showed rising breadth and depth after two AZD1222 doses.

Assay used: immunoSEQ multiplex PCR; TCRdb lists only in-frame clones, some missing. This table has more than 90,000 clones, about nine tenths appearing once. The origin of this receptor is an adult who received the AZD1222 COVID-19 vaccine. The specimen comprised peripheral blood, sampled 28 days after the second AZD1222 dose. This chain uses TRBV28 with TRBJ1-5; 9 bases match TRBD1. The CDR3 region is CASSSSGTGLQPQHF. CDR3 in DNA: TGTGCCAGCAGTTCATCCGGGACAGGGTTGCAGCCCCAGCATTTT.